Sequencing of this T cell receptor (beta chain) was carried out in a study of cytomegalovirus exposure and HLA in healthy donors. Study in general: Ancestry clustering placed 70% to 90% of about 400 genotyped donors in the Caucasian-associated cluster.

The PCR ran on 60 Vbeta and 13 Jbeta primers. Profiling relied on immunoSEQ multiplex PCR, and the TCRdb table lists in-frame clones only, not all of them. The table lists about 160,000 clones. As regards this clone: Its matching antigen is unknown.

This CDR3 has 15 residues. The V gene's germline CDR1 is SEHNR and CDR2 FQNEAQ (reference sequence). Study conclusions and caveats: Reportedly, cytomegalovirus status was diagnosed with high sensitivity and specificity.

The TCR was taken from a man aged 25 to 40 in good health and CMV-seronegative. Sequencing used PBMCs. V gene TRBV7-9 combines with J gene TRBJ2-5; 10 nucleotides match TRBD2. The J call may be faulty, since TRBJ2-7 better matches the DNA end. CDR3 in amino acids: CASSTPLAGDYEQYF. CDR3 DNA sequence: TGTGCCAGCAGCACACCCCTAGCGGGAGACTACGAGCAGTACTTC.